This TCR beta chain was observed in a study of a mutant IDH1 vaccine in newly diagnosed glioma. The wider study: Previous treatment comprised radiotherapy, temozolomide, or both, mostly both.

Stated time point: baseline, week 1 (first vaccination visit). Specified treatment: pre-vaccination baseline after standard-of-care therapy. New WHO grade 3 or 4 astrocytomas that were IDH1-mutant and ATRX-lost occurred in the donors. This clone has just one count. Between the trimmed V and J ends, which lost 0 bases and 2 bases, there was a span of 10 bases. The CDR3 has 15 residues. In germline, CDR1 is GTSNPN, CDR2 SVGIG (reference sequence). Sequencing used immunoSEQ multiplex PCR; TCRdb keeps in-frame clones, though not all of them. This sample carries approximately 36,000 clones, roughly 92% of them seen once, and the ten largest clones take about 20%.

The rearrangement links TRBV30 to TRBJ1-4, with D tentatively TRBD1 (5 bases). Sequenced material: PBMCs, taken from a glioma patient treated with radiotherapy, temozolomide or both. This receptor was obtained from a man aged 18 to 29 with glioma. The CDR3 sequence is CAWSVHAGTNEKLFF. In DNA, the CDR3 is TGTGCCTGGAGTGTACACGCAGGGACTAATGAAAAACTGTTTTTT.